These 28 T cell receptor beta chains originate from one sample sequenced in a study of CD8 T cells in Susac syndrome. Random hexamers served to reverse transcribe about 0.45 to 1 ug RNA. One entry per CDR3 protein, called by TCRdb with MiXCR from the immunoSEQ multiplex PCR reads. This table has 84,000 or so distinct CDR3 sequences, over 85% appearing once. The sample consisted of CD8+ T cells from PBMCs. The receptors stem from a human donor with Susac syndrome.

The V call is TRBV27, the J call TRBJ2-7; D unresolved. Trimming stripped 2 bases from V and 3 bases from J, with 11 bases between. The CDR3 contains 14 residues. Germline loops: CDR1 MNHEY, CDR2 SMNVEV (reference sequence). The CDR3 nucleotides read TGTGCCAGCAGTTTAGTTGGTGGCGACTACGAGCAGTACTTC. The encoded protein is CASSLVGGDYEQYF.

This clonotype was counted a single time. The genes are TRBV3-1 and TRBJ2-3, with TRBD2 identical over 7 bases. V trimming: 0 bases; J trimming: 1 base; junction bases outside the gene matches: 7. The CDR3 is 17 residues long. Germline CDR1 and CDR2: LGHDT and YNNKEL (reference sequence). The DNA of the CDR3 is TGTGCCAGCAGCCAAGATTTGGGGGGGAACCGCACAGATACGCAGTATTTT. This gives the protein CASSQDLGGNRTDTQYF.

The chain links TRBV6-4 to TRBJ1-1; a weak D match, TRBD1 (6 bases). This CDR3 is built from 14 residues. Germline lookup yields CDR1 MRHNA and CDR2 SNTAGT. Trimming took 0 bases from V and 8 from J, leaving 13 bases between them. This CDR3 reads CASSDSSDSQEAFF. The CDR3 coding sequence is TGTGCCAGCAGTGACTCTTCGGACAGTCAGGAAGCTTTCTTT.

J is TRBJ1-2 and V is TRBV18; the match to TRBD1 covers 9 bases. The CDR3 is 16 amino acids. J lost 3 bases, V lost 2 bases, and 7 bases had no gene match. Germline V gene data show CDR1 as KGHSH and CDR2 as LQKENI. The CDR3 bases are TGTGCCAGCTCACCAGATCCGGGACAGGGAGACTATGGCTACACCTTC. It codes for CASSPDPGQGDYGYTF. Filled out from reference TRBV18 and TRBJ1-2, the complete variable domain reads NAGVMQNPRHLVRRRGQEARLRCSPMKGHSHVYWYRQLPEEGLKFMVYLQKENIIDESGMPKERFSAEFPKEGPSILRIQQVVRGDSAAYFCASSPDPGQGDYGYTFGSGTRLTVV.

This sequence joins TRBV6-4 and TRBJ1-1; D gene unclear. V was cut by 3 bases and J by 0 bases, with 8 bases left in between. This CDR3 spans 14 amino acids. Germline V gives CDR1 MRHNA, CDR2 SNTAGT. CDR3 loop: CASSDNRMNTEAFF. The CDR3 bases are TGTGCCAGCAGTGATAATCGCATGAACACTGAAGCTTTCTTT.

The chain combines TRBV5-1 with TRBJ2-5, with 7 bases fitting TRBD1. The CDR3 is made up of 16 amino acids. Trimming removed 0 bases from V and 1 base from J; junction bases left unmatched: 6. The germline V gene has CDR1 SGHRS and CDR2 YFSETQ. CDR3 residues: CASSLASAGGQETQYF. DNA for the CDR3: TGCGCCAGCAGCTTGGCTTCGGCAGGGGGCCAAGAGACCCAGTACTTC.

The CDR3 reads CASSPRGGPFYEQYF. The CDR3 region has the DNA TGTGCCAGCAGCCCTCGGGGAGGGCCTTTCTACGAGCAGTACTTC. The chain uses TRBV9 and TRBJ2-7, with TRBD2 matching over 7 bases. Germline V CDR1 and CDR2: SGDLS, YYNGEE. V lost 4 bases, J lost 3 bases, and 10 bases stayed unmatched. CDR3 length: 15 residues.

The chain uses TRBV7-6 and TRBJ2-1, with D uncertain. CDR1 is SGHVS and CDR2 is FNYEAQ in the germline V gene. The CDR3 consists of 14 residues. With 5 bases removed from V and 4 bases from J, the gap between germline ends came to 12 bases. CDR3: CASSEDLGYNEQFF. DNA of the CDR3: TGTGCCAGCAGCGAAGATCTAGGGTACAATGAGCAGTTCTTC.

The chain employs TRBV28 and TRBJ2-1, with a tentative D call TRBD2 (6 bases). In germline, CDR1 is MDHEN, CDR2 SYDVKM. The ends were cut back, 5 bases at V and 9 bases at J, with 23 bases in the middle. The CDR3 covers 16 residues. For the CDR3, the DNA is TGTGCCAGCAGTCCCCCGGAGGGTCCCTCTATAGGTGAGCAGTTCTTC. This translates into CASSPPEGPSIGEQFF.

The chain carries TRBV13 and TRBJ1-2, with TRBD1 identical over 9 bases. The V gene end was trimmed by 5 bases and the J gene end by 4 bases; junction bases not matched to a gene: 11. The CDR3 runs to 16 residues. The germline V gene has CDR1 PRHDT and CDR2 FYEKMQ (reference sequence). In DNA form, the CDR3 reads TGTGCCAGCAGCCTAGTCACAGGGGGCCCCCTCTATGGCTACACCTTC. Protein: CASSLVTGGPLYGYTF.

The rearrangement links TRBV7-9 to TRBJ2-1, with a tentative D call TRBD2 (5 bases). The V gene's germline CDR1 is SEHNR and CDR2 FQNEAQ (reference sequence). V was pared by 5 bases and J by 8 bases, with 7 bases between. CDR3 length equals 11 residues. CDR3 amino acids: CASSRGDEQFF. CDR3 coding DNA: TGTGCCAGCAGCCGGGGTGATGAGCAGTTCTTC.

The CDR3: CASSQFPRDEQFF. The CDR3 bases are TGTGCCAGCAGCCAATTTCCCCGGGATGAGCAGTTCTTC. J is TRBJ2-1 and V is TRBV3-1; no definite D call. The CDR3 covers 13 residues. In germline, CDR1 is LGHDT, CDR2 YNNKEL (reference sequence). Trimming removed 2 bases from V and 8 bases from J, with 10 bases in between.

The rearrangement joins TRBV3-1 to TRBJ2-4; D possibly matches TRBD1 or TRBD2 (6 bases each). This CDR3 is built from 13 residues. CDR1 and CDR2 from the germline V gene are LGHDT and YNNKEL (reference sequence). V was cut by 8 bases and J by 3 bases, with 11 bases left in between. The CDR3 DNA sequence: TGTGCCAGCCTTGGAGGGGGCAAAAACATTCAGTACTTC. Residues: CASLGGGKNIQYF. Full variable domain (rest looked up from reference TRBV3-1 and TRBJ2-4): DTAVSQTPKYLVTQMGNDKSIKCEQNLGHDTMYWYKQDSKKFLKIMFSYNNKELIINETVPNRFSPKSPDKAHLNLHINSLELGDSAVYFCASLGGGKNIQYFGAGTRLSVL.

V gene TRBV7-2 combines with J gene TRBJ2-1; either TRBD1 or TRBD2 may fit D (5 bases each). Germline V lookup: CDR1 SGHTA, CDR2 FQGNSA. Trimming removed 7 bases from V and 2 bases from J, with 15 bases in between. The length of the CDR3 is 15 residues. This chain's CDR3 is CASTLTPGPYNEQFF. Here the CDR3 DNA reads TGTGCCAGCACCCTTACCCCGGGGCCCTACAATGAGCAGTTCTTC.

The V and J genes are TRBV30 and TRBJ2-5; no firm D call. Germline V gene lookup returns CDR1 GTSNPN and CDR2 SVGIG (reference sequence). This CDR3 comprises 14 residues. V lost 2 bases and J lost 1, with 11 bases in between. CDR3: CAWSTRWGQETQYF. The CDR3 bases are TGTGCCTGGAGTACCCGATGGGGCCAAGAGACCCAGTACTTC.

The sample holds one count of this clonotype. V usage is TRBV10-3 and J usage is TRBJ1-1; D gene uncertain. The CDR3 totals 16 residues. Per the germline V gene, CDR1 is ENHRY and CDR2 is SYGVKD. V lost 1 base and J 0 bases, leaving 12 bases between the germline ends. The CDR3 region has the DNA TGTGCCATCAGTGAGTGGGCAGGCAAGCTGAACACTGAAGCTTTCTTT. This codes for CAISEWAGKLNTEAFF.

The chain recombines TRBV20-1 with TRBJ2-6; D uncertain. The germline CDR1 and CDR2 sequences are DFQATT and SNEGSKA (reference sequence). The CDR3 totals 16 residues. With 2 bases removed from V and 0 bases from J, the gap between germline ends came to 11 bases. The CDR3 region is CSARPPELSGANVLTF. CDR3 sequence (DNA): TGCAGTGCTAGACCTCCTGAACTCTCTGGGGCCAACGTCCTGACTTTC.

This chain connects TRBV4-1 to TRBJ2-7; a possible D gene is TRBD1 (5 bases). The V gene's germline CDR1 is MGHRA and CDR2 YSYEKL. This CDR3 has 15 residues. Trimming removed 4 bases from V and 3 bases from J, with 16 bases in between. This CDR3 is CASSRFVGPDYEQYF. The CDR3 DNA follows: TGCGCCAGCAGCCGGTTCGTGGGGCCGGACTACGAGCAGTACTTC.

The chain employs TRBV7-9 and TRBJ1-2, with D perhaps TRBD1 (6 bases). The V end was cut by 0 bases, the J end by 4 bases, with 18 bases between. This CDR3 is 17 amino acids long. Germline V gene data show CDR1 as SEHNR and CDR2 as FQNEAQ (reference sequence). This chain's CDR3 is CASSLAQGAEGVYGYTF. Written as DNA, the CDR3 is TGTGCCAGCAGCTTAGCGCAAGGCGCGGAGGGGGTCTATGGCTACACCTTC.

This rearrangement joins TRBV5-1 to TRBJ1-5, with unresolved D. Germline values: CDR1 SGHRS, CDR2 YFSETQ. The germline V and J ends were trimmed by 0 bases and 4 bases, with 11 bases remaining between them. This CDR3 comprises 15 residues. This chain's CDR3 is CASSLDGRENQPQHF. In DNA form, the CDR3 reads TGCGCCAGCAGCTTGGACGGACGGGAAAATCAGCCCCAGCATTTT. The full variable domain, its missing parts supplied by reference TRBV5-1 and TRBJ1-5, is KAGVTQTPRYLIKTRGQQVTLSCSPISGHRSVSWYQQTPGQGLQFLFEYFSETQRNKGNFPGRFSGRQFSNSRSEMNVSTLELGDSALYLCASSLDGRENQPQHFGDGTRLSIL.

This clonotype is a singleton in its sample. V gene TRBV2 combines with J gene TRBJ2-2; D is possibly TRBD1 (5 bases). Trimming stripped 3 bases from V and 5 bases from J, with 16 bases between. CDR1 is SNHLY, CDR2 FYNNEI, per germline. The CDR3 loop spans 16 amino acids. The CDR3, as DNA: TGTGCCAGCAGTGATACTGGGGCGTTAGGAACCGGGGAGCTGTTTTTT. Protein sequence: CASSDTGALGTGELFF.

The J gene is TRBJ1-5, the V gene TRBV27; 10 bases agree with TRBD1. Germline CDR1 reads MNHEY; CDR2 reads SMNVEV (reference sequence). V gave up 7 bases and J gave up 1 base; unmatched junction bases: 10. CDR3 length: 17 amino acids. The CDR3 here is CASMPGQGFVSNQPQHF. CDR3 nucleotides: TGTGCCAGCATGCCGGGACAGGGGTTCGTGAGCAATCAGCCCCAGCATTTT.

J is TRBJ2-5 and V is TRBV11-2; TRBD2 agrees at 10 bases. Germline loops: CDR1 SGHAT, CDR2 FQNNGV. The ends lost 3 bases at V and 3 bases at J; junction bases unmatched: 19. The CDR3 has 20 residues. The CDR3 loop reads CASSFHGILAGEARKETQYF. Written as DNA, the CDR3 is TGTGCCAGCAGCTTCCACGGCATTCTAGCGGGAGAGGCGCGGAAAGAGACCCAGTACTTC.

The chain uses TRBV19 and TRBJ1-1, with 8 bases lining up with TRBD1. CDR3 length: 15 residues. Germline-derived CDR1 and CDR2 are LNHDA and SQIVND (reference sequence). V lost 0 bases to trimming and J lost 4 bases; unmatched junction nucleotides: 4. This CDR3 is CASSIEDRVGTEAFF. CDR3 DNA sequence: TGTGCCAGTAGTATAGAGGACAGGGTCGGCACTGAAGCTTTCTTT.

The CDR3 nucleotides read TGTGCCAGCAGCCCTCCTGGCAGGGGGCAGTCCTACGAGCAGTACTTC. Protein product: CASSPPGRGQSYEQYF. The gene calls are TRBV7-9 and TRBJ2-7, with 8 positions matching TRBD1. The germline gives CDR1 SEHNR, CDR2 FQNEAQ (reference sequence). This CDR3 is 16 amino acids long. Losses at the gene ends were 5 bases for V and 1 base for J; bases not matched to a gene: 10.

The chain carries TRBV27 and TRBJ1-4; the D is unclear. Germline values: CDR1 MNHEY, CDR2 SMNVEV (reference sequence). The CDR3 runs 14 residues. V dropped 6 bases and J dropped 4 bases, with 12 bases sitting between them. The CDR3 region has the DNA TGTGCCAGCAGCCTTGGATACGGTAATGAAAAACTGTTTTTT. Translation gives CASSLGYGNEKLFF. The complete variable domain, with remaining parts taken from reference TRBV27 and TRBJ1-4, reads EAQVTQNPRYLITVTGKKLTVTCSQNMNHEYMSWYRQDPGLGLRQIYYSMNVEVTDKGDVPEGYKVSRKEKRNFPLILESPSPNQTSLYFCASSLGYGNEKLFFGSGTQLSVL.

This clonotype was seen a single time. This chain links TRBV4-3 with TRBJ1-5, with D maybe TRBD1 (5 bases). From germline, CDR1 is LGHNA and CDR2 YSLEER. The CDR3 sequence is 15 residues long. V was trimmed by 0 bases and J by 7 bases, leaving 13 bases between them. The CDR3 spells CASSQDWGVKQPQHF. CDR3 DNA: TGCGCCAGCAGCCAAGACTGGGGGGTTAAGCAGCCCCAGCATTTT.

The J gene is TRBJ2-5, the V gene TRBV11-2, with D possibly matching TRBD1 (5 bases). Germline V gives CDR1 SGHAT, CDR2 FQNNGV. The V end lost 3 bases, the J end lost 4 bases, and 12 bases lay between the germline ends. The CDR3 contains 14 residues. The CDR3 sequence is CASSFYVGLETQYF. The CDR3 coding sequence is TGTGCCAGCAGCTTTTATGTGGGGCTAGAGACCCAGTACTTC. Full variable domain (remainder filled in from reference TRBV11-2 and TRBJ2-5): EAGVAQSPRYKIIEKRQSVAFWCNPISGHATLYWYQQILGQGPKLLIQFQNNGVVDDSQLPKDRFSAERLKGVDSTLKIQPAKLEDSAVYLCASSFYVGLETQYFGPGTRLLVL.